Each of the 23 T cell receptor beta chains below was sequenced from the same sample in a study of CD8 T cells in ankylosing spondylitis. One entry per CDR3 protein, called by TCRdb with MiXCR from the 5' RACE reads. In the table there are 380,000 or so distinct CDR3 sequences, approximately 22% of which are singletons. Material for sequencing was blood, either unsorted or a sorted T cell fraction (not recorded which). All receptors derive from a male donor with ankylosing spondylitis or in good health (not recorded which).

This sequence joins TRBV27 and TRBJ2-5; 11 bases are shared with TRBD2. After removal of 5 bases from V and 6 bases from J, the junction contained 8 bases not matched to a gene. The CDR3 runs 15 residues. Germline-derived CDR1 and CDR2 are MNHEY and SMNVEV (reference sequence). The CDR3 here is CASSPGTSGKQTQYF. Here the CDR3 DNA reads TGTGCCAGCAGTCCAGGGACTAGCGGAAAACAGACCCAGTACTTC.

This clonotype has more than one count but fewer than ten. This rearrangement joins TRBV12-3 or TRBV12-4 to TRBJ1-2; D possibly corresponds to TRBD1 (6 bases). The CDR3 spans 14 residues. Trimming removed 6 bases from V and 3 bases from J, with 14 bases in between. The CDR3 protein is CASSLLGAHYGYTF. The CDR3 DNA is TGTGCCAGCAGCCTCTTGGGGGCCCACTATGGCTACACCTTC.

This chain links TRBV11-2 with TRBJ2-7; 9 bases are a match to TRBD1. The CDR3 length is 14 residues. The V segment lost 5 bases and the J segment 2 bases; nucleotides outside the gene matches: 4. Germline-derived CDR1 and CDR2 are SGHAT and FQNNGV. CDR3 DNA sequence: TGTGCCAGCAGCATCAGACAGGGGGCCTACGAGCAGTACTTC. Translating gives CASSIRQGAYEQYF.

This clonotype was seen a handful of times. The genes are TRBV28 and TRBJ1-2; D is unresolved. The germline gives CDR1 MDHEN, CDR2 SYDVKM. V was shortened by 4 bases and J by 6 bases, with 12 bases between the two germline ends. The CDR3 totals 13 residues. CDR3 DNA sequence: TGTGCCAGCAGTTACGCAGGATCCGATGGCTACACCTTC. This translates into CASSYAGSDGYTF.

In its sample, this clonotype was seen a few times. V and J are TRBV12-3 or TRBV12-4 and TRBJ2-1, with 11 bases lining up with TRBD2. With 7 bases clipped from V and 7 bases from J, the junction kept 3 bases outside the gene matches. The CDR3 covers 13 residues. The CDR3 sequence: CASNSGGANEQFF. The CDR3 DNA follows: TGTGCCAGCAATAGCGGGGGGGCTAATGAGCAGTTCTTC.

V and J are TRBV11-1 and TRBJ2-6; 7 bases are a match to TRBD1. The V gene end was trimmed by 5 bases and the J gene end by 7 bases; junction bases not matched to a gene: 17. Per the germline V gene, CDR1 is SGHAT and CDR2 is FQDESV (reference sequence). The CDR3 consists of 18 residues. The CDR3 here is CASSTTGTVQVGANVLTF. In DNA form, the CDR3 reads TGTGCCAGCAGCACCACCGGGACAGTACAAGTCGGAGCCAACGTCCTGACTTTC.

This CDR3 reads CASSFGDRYNEQFF. Written as DNA, the CDR3 is TGTGCCAGTAGCTTCGGAGACCGCTACAATGAGCAGTTCTTC. This sequence joins TRBV19 and TRBJ2-1; D not certain. The germline V and J ends were trimmed by 6 bases and 3 bases, with 12 bases remaining between them. This CDR3 comprises 14 residues. Germline V gene data show CDR1 as LNHDA and CDR2 as SQIVND (reference sequence).

V and J are TRBV6-1 and TRBJ2-4; TRBD2 matches 13 bases. The CDR3 totals 13 residues. Per the germline V gene, CDR1 is MNHNS and CDR2 is SASEGT. Losses at the gene ends were 6 bases for V and 8 bases for J; bases not matched to a gene: 1. The CDR3 DNA reads TGTGCCAGCAGAACTAGCGGGGGGGACATTCAGTACTTC. Protein product: CASRTSGGDIQYF.

The chain links TRBV20-1 to TRBJ1-3; no definite D call. The CDR3 is 13 amino acids. Germline V gives CDR1 DFQATT, CDR2 SNEGSKA (reference sequence). V lost 1 base and J 4 bases, leaving 8 bases between the germline ends. As DNA, the CDR3 is TGCAGTGCTAGAGGATCACGGGGAAACACCATATATTTT. Amino acid sequence: CSARGSRGNTIYF.

V is TRBV11-2 and J is TRBJ2-3; 8 nucleotides line up with TRBD2. The CDR3 contains 15 residues. Per germline, CDR1 SGHAT and CDR2 FQNNGV. V shed 5 bases, J shed 1 base, and the junction held 5 bases outside the gene matches. CDR3 DNA sequence: TGTGCCAGCAGCGACTGGCGGGGGGGCACAGATACGCAGTATTTT. It translates to CASSDWRGGTDTQYF. Using reference TRBV11-2 and TRBJ2-3 for the parts outside the CDR3, the full variable domain is EAGVAQSPRYKIIEKRQSVAFWCNPISGHATLYWYQQILGQGPKLLIQFQNNGVVDDSQLPKDRFSAERLKGVDSTLKIQPAKLEDSAVYLCASSDWRGGTDTQYFGPGTRLTVL.

This chain joins TRBV4-2 and TRBJ2-7; D not certain. The V and J ends lost 2 bases and 0 bases respectively, with 11 bases between them. The CDR3 totals 15 residues. Germline lookup yields CDR1 LGHNA and CDR2 YNFKEQ. CDR3 nucleotides: TGTGCCAGCAGCCAACACTCGAAGGGCTCCTACGAGCAGTACTTC. Protein sequence: CASSQHSKGSYEQYF.

This clonotype was seen more than once but under ten times. The CDR3 region has the DNA TGTGCCAGCAGCTCCGGGACAGGGTGGGGCCAAGAGACCCAGTACTTC. As protein: CASSSGTGWGQETQYF. V usage is TRBV7-3 and J usage is TRBJ2-5; 9 bases fit TRBD1. Germline V lookup: CDR1 SGHTA, CDR2 FQGTGA. The V segment lost 4 bases and the J segment 1 base; nucleotides outside the gene matches: 7. This CDR3 spans 16 amino acids.

This clonotype was counted between two and nine times. The gene calls are TRBV7-9 and TRBJ2-2; the D gene is possibly TRBD1 (6 bases). CDR1 SEHNR and CDR2 FQNEAQ come from the germline V gene (reference sequence). Trimming took 5 bases from V and 1 from J, leaving 14 bases between them. The CDR3 is made up of 16 amino acids. CDR3 sequence reads: CASSPAWGRNTGELFF. The CDR3 DNA reads TGTGCCAGCAGCCCAGCTTGGGGGCGGAACACCGGGGAGCTGTTTTTT. Looking up the rest from reference TRBV7-9 and TRBJ2-2 gives the full variable domain: DTGVSQNPRHKITKRGQNVTFRCDPISEHNRLYWYRQTLGQGPEFLTYFQNEAQLEKSRLLSDRFSAERPKGSFSTLEIQRTEQGDSAMYLCASSPAWGRNTGELFFGEGSRLTVL.

The V call is TRBV20-1, the J call TRBJ2-7; 7 bases are a match to TRBD2. Germline loops: CDR1 DFQATT, CDR2 SNEGSKA (reference sequence). J was trimmed by 1 base and V by 5 bases; bases with no gene match: 8. The CDR3 is 14 residues long. The CDR3 DNA reads as TGCAGTGCTGCACCAGCGGGACTGTCCTACGAGCAGTACTTC. Its protein product is CSAAPAGLSYEQYF.

This clonotype has at least ten counts. The chain joins TRBV29-1 to TRBJ2-7; 8 nucleotides agree with TRBD1. J was trimmed by 0 bases and V by 5 bases; bases with no gene match: 6. The germline V gene has CDR1 SQVTM and CDR2 ANQGSEA. The CDR3 length is 14 residues. The CDR3 coding sequence is TGCAGCGTTAAAGGGACAGGCAGCTCCTACGAGCAGTACTTC. Its translation: CSVKGTGSSYEQYF.

The chain uses TRBV20-1 and TRBJ2-6, with 9 bases aligning to TRBD1. CDR1 is DFQATT and CDR2 is SNEGSKA in the germline V gene (reference sequence). This CDR3 region has 17 residues. J lost 5 bases, V lost 4 bases, and 12 bases had no gene match. The CDR3: CSATDGTGNYWANVLTF. DNA for the CDR3: TGCAGTGCTACAGACGGGACAGGGAATTATTGGGCCAACGTCCTGACTTTC.

The genes are TRBV20-1 and TRBJ2-7, with 7 bases fitting TRBD2. CDR3 length: 13 amino acids. Trimming cost V 3 bases and J 0 bases; bases outside gene matches: 2. Germline lookup yields CDR1 DFQATT and CDR2 SNEGSKA (reference sequence). CDR3: CSASGGNSYEQYF. As DNA, the CDR3 is TGCAGTGCTAGCGGGGGGAACTCCTACGAGCAGTACTTC.

This clonotype was observed a handful of times. The gene calls are TRBV7-9 and TRBJ2-7; tentatively, D is TRBD2 (5 bases). The germline gives CDR1 SEHNR, CDR2 FQNEAQ (reference sequence). Trimming shortened V by 6 bases and J by 4 bases, and 13 bases separated the two germline ends. The CDR3 sequence is 13 residues long. The CDR3 DNA is TGTGCCAGCAGAGCCGGAGAGGGATACGAGCAGTACTTC. Protein product: CASRAGEGYEQYF.

This clonotype has more than one count but fewer than ten. The chain links TRBV2 to TRBJ2-3; TRBD2 matches 12 bases. J lost 7 bases, V lost 3 bases, and 11 bases had no gene match. This CDR3 is 17 amino acids long. The V gene's germline CDR1 is SNHLY and CDR2 FYNNEI. The CDR3 loop reads CASSEGAPSGGANTQYF. In DNA form, the CDR3 reads TGTGCCAGCAGTGAGGGGGCCCCTAGCGGGGGGGCGAATACGCAGTATTTT.

This clonotype turned up a few times. This rearrangement joins TRBV12-3 or TRBV12-4 to TRBJ1-1; D gene unclear. V was trimmed by 7 bases and J by 0 bases, leaving 21 bases between them. This CDR3 is 17 amino acids long. CDR3 nucleotide sequence: TGTGCCAGCATACGATTCGACTCTTACCGAATGAACACTGAAGCTTTCTTT. This gives the protein CASIRFDSYRMNTEAFF.

This chain connects TRBV6-5 to TRBJ2-7; 11 bases map to TRBD2. Losses at the gene ends were 3 bases for V and 5 bases for J; bases not matched to a gene: 9. Germline V gives CDR1 MNHEY, CDR2 SVGAGI. CDR3 size: 16 residues. The DNA for the CDR3 is TGTGCCAGCAGTTATCATAGCGGGGGGGCCGGGAACGAGCAGTACTTC. Translated: CASSYHSGGAGNEQYF.

This clonotype was counted only a few times. The gene calls are TRBV12-3 or TRBV12-4 and TRBJ2-2; 12 bases align to TRBD2. This CDR3 spans 16 amino acids. V was pared by 6 bases and J by 2 bases, with 4 bases of the junction left unmatched. The CDR3 sequence: CASRLAGGPNTGELFF. The CDR3 DNA is TGTGCCAGCAGGCTAGCGGGGGGGCCTAACACCGGGGAGCTGTTTTTT.

The rearrangement links TRBV2 to TRBJ1-1; D is unresolved. V was clipped by 7 bases and J by 5 bases, with 11 bases between them. Germline V CDR1 and CDR2: SNHLY, FYNNEI. The length of the CDR3 is 12 residues. The CDR3 loop reads CASTKGYTEAFF. The CDR3 nucleotides are TGTGCCAGCACAAAGGGTTATACTGAAGCTTTCTTT.